These 11 T cell receptor beta chains share one sample of origin, sequenced in a study of blood T cells in healthy people across ages. For the second PCR, which ran for about 6 to 12 cycles, a sample-barcoded 5' primer and a J-beta primer mix were used. TCRdb re-called the 5' RACE reads with MiXCR, one entry per CDR3 protein. The data contain 600,000 to 800,000 distinct CDR3 sequences, roughly half of them seen just once; the ten biggest clones take up approximately 12%. Material for sequencing was blood. All receptors derive from a woman older than 75 in good health.

This clonotype has more than one count but fewer than ten. The chain employs TRBV5-1 and TRBJ2-5; D perhaps matches TRBD2 (5 bases). The CDR3 consists of 15 residues. Between the trimmed V and J ends, which lost 1 base and 2 bases, there was a span of 12 bases. The germline gives CDR1 SGHRS, CDR2 YFSETQ. The chain's CDR3 is CASSLKFGDQETQYF. The CDR3 DNA is TGCGCCAGCAGCTTGAAGTTCGGGGATCAAGAGACCCAGTACTTC.

A remark on this clonotype: A much larger clone lies a single base off, so this may be a read error. The chain is built from TRBV14 and TRBJ2-1, with D uncertain. The J call may not be correct, given that the DNA end is closer to TRBJ2-7. The germline gives CDR1 SGHDN, CDR2 FVKESK. This CDR3 spans 15 amino acids. The CDR3: CASSQEWQVNNEQYF. CDR3 in DNA: TGTGCCAGCAGCCAAGAATGGCAGGTAAACAATGAGCAGTACTTC.

This clonotype was found a few times. The J gene is TRBJ2-1, the V gene TRBV7-9, with 8 positions matching TRBD2. J was trimmed by 4 bases and V by 4 bases; bases with no gene match: 3. The CDR3 length is 14 residues. Germline CDR1 and CDR2: SEHNR and FQNEAQ (reference sequence). Here the CDR3 reads CASSYTGGYNEQFF. The CDR3 nucleotides read TGTGCCAGCAGCTATACGGGAGGGTACAATGAGCAGTTCTTC.

As to this clonotype: This may be a read error: a much more frequent sequence differs by one nucleotide. The chain has TRBV2 and TRBJ2-1; the match to TRBD2 covers 8 bases. V shed 10 bases, J shed 5 bases, and the junction held 10 bases outside the gene matches. This CDR3 has 14 amino acids. CDR1 is SNHLY, CDR2 FYNNEI, per germline. CDR3 sequence (DNA): TGTGCCAACCTTACTAGCGGAGTGAACAATGAGCAGTTCTTC. This encodes CANLTSGVNNEQFF.

Comment on this clonotype: A much larger clone differs from this one at a single base, so this may be a read error. This chain uses TRBV29-1 with TRBJ2-3; 10 bases agree with TRBD2. The germline gives CDR1 SQVTM, CDR2 ANQGSEA. The CDR3 totals 14 residues. The CDR3 DNA reads as TGCAGCGTTGAAAAAGCGGGAGGGGGAGATTCGCAGTATTTT. Encoded protein: CSVEKAGGGDSQYF.

The chain links TRBV29-1 to TRBJ2-2; 8 bases align to TRBD2. The J segment lost 2 bases and the V segment lost 6 bases, leaving 5 bases of the junction unmatched. This CDR3 has 14 amino acids. CDR1 SQVTM and CDR2 ANQGSEA come from the germline V gene. CDR3 amino acids: CSVAGTRNTGELFF. CDR3 bases: TGCAGCGTGGCCGGGACTAGAAACACCGGGGAGCTGTTTTTT.

This chain uses TRBV29-1 with TRBJ2-3; tentatively, D is TRBD2 (5 bases). The V end was cut by 4 bases, the J end by 11 bases, with 13 bases between. CDR1 is SQVTM and CDR2 is ANQGSEA in the germline V gene. CDR3 length: 11 residues. The CDR3 loop is CSVALAQGQYF. The CDR3 bases are TGCAGCGTTGCCCTAGCTCAAGGGCAGTATTTT.

For this clonotype: A much larger clone sits a single nucleotide away, making a read error possible. The chain joins TRBV29-1 to TRBJ2-1; D unresolved. Germline loops: CDR1 SQVTM, CDR2 ANQGSEA. This CDR3 spans 12 amino acids. V shed 1 base and J shed 6 bases, with 7 bases lying between them. The CDR3 sequence: CSVEVWGNEQFF. As DNA, the CDR3 is TGCAGCGTTGAAGTTTGGGGCAATGAGCAGTTCTTC.

A single count supports this clonotype. The chain recombines TRBV20-1 with TRBJ2-5, with D possibly matching TRBD1 (6 bases). The V gene lost 3 bases and the J gene lost 1 base, with 15 bases spanning the gap. Germline loops: CDR1 DFQATT, CDR2 SNEGSKA (reference sequence). The CDR3 totals 15 residues. The CDR3 region is CSARPHRDIQETQYF. The DNA for the CDR3 is TGCAGTGCTAGGCCCCACCGGGACATCCAAGAGACCCAGTACTTC.

This clonotype was counted at least ten times. This chain links TRBV27 with TRBJ2-7; 12 bases are a match to TRBD2. V gave up 0 bases and J gave up 5 bases; unmatched junction bases: 2. Germline V gene data show CDR1 as MNHEY and CDR2 as SMNVEV (reference sequence). The length of the CDR3 is 15 residues. The CDR3 is CASSLSWTSGNEQYF. CDR3 coding DNA: TGTGCCAGCAGTTTATCCTGGACTAGCGGGAACGAGCAGTACTTC.

The V gene is TRBV29-1, the J gene TRBJ1-2; D not certain. Trimming removed 4 bases from V and 2 bases from J, with 14 bases in between. The CDR3 is made up of 14 amino acids. Germline-derived CDR1 and CDR2 are SQVTM and ANQGSEA. The CDR3 region is CSVVTSRTNYGYTF. In nucleotides, the CDR3 is TGCAGCGTTGTTACGTCTCGGACGAACTATGGCTACACCTTC.